The subject of this entry is one T cell receptor (beta chain). The antigen is unknown. This entry is derived from a study of siplizumab effects on memory and regulatory T cells. Study observations and caveats: A small minority of alloreactive clones were mapped to unstimulated subsets. Roughly 80-96% of proliferating clones (CD4+ or CD8+) could not be assigned a naive or memory phenotype. Under siplizumab, an average around 64% of mappable alloreactive CD4+ clones were Treg-derived, compared with 26.9% in controls.

Assayed TCR templates numbered some 9.3 x 10^4 for each sample. Method: immunoSEQ multiplex PCR; TCRdb's copy keeps in-frame clones and lacks some. This sample has about 120,000 clones; roughly 94% occur once, and the top ten carry around 1.7%. Between the trimmed V and J ends, which lost 5 bases and 7 bases, there was a span of 15 bases. This CDR3 region has 15 residues. Germline-derived CDR1 and CDR2 are MGHDK and SYGVNS. The TCR originated in a human donor in good health. This chain joins TRBV25-1 and TRBJ1-6, with D possibly being TRBD1 (6 bases). Source material: non-Treg CD4+ T cells sorted from blood. Here the CDR3 reads CASSSGRGRNSPLHF. In DNA, the CDR3 is TGTGCCAGCAGTTCGGGCAGGGGAAGAAATTCACCCCTCCACTTT.